This T cell receptor (beta chain) was sequenced for a study of blood T cell repertoires in COVID-19. At the level of the study: There were acute and convalescent COVID-19 samples, and they came from the United States, Italy and Spain. In each case, the material was cDNA or gDNA derived from T cells, B-cell-depleted T cells, or PBMCs.

Germline V lookup: CDR1 GTSNPN, CDR2 SVGIG (reference sequence). The V gene end was trimmed by 5 bases and the J gene end by 0 bases; junction bases not matched to a gene: 4. This CDR3 spans 14 amino acids. In the authors' methods: Estimated nucleated cell counts came from reference gene primer amplification. Method: immunoSEQ multiplex PCR; TCRdb's copy keeps in-frame clones and lacks some. D and trimming were read from the DNA, whereas the V and J calls and clone size are those reported in that table. This sample yields about 200,000 clones, of which roughly 80% are seen a single time; roughly 12% belongs to the top ten. This clone was recorded once.

Sequencing used peripheral blood. The chain is built from TRBV30 and TRBJ2-4; TRBD2 matches at 7 bases. This receptor was obtained from a middle-aged man who had recovered from COVID-19. The CDR3 DNA reads TGTGCCTGGGCTAGCGGCCTAGCCAAAAACATTCAGTACTTC. It translates to CAWASGLAKNIQYF.